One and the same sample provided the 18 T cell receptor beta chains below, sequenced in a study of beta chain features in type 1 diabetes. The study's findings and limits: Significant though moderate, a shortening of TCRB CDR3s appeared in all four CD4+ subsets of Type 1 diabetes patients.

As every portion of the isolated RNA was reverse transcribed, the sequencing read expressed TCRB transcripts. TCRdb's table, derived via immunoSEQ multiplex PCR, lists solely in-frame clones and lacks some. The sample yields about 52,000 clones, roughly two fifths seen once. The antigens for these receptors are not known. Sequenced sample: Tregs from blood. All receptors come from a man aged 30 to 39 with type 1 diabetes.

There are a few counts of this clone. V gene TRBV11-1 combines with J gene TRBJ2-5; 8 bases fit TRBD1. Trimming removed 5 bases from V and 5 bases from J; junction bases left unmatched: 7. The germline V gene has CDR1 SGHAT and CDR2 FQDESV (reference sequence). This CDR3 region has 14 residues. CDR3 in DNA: TGTGCCAGCAGCCGGACAGGGTTAGACGAGACCCAGTACTTC. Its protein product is CASSRTGLDETQYF.

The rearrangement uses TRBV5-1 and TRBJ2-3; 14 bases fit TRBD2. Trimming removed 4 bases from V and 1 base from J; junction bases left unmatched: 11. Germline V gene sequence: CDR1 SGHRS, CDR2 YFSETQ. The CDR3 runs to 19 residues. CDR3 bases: TGCGCCAGCAGCCGGGGGGGACTAGCGGGAGCCGGGGGCACAGATACGCAGTATTTT. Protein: CASSRGGLAGAGGTDTQYF.

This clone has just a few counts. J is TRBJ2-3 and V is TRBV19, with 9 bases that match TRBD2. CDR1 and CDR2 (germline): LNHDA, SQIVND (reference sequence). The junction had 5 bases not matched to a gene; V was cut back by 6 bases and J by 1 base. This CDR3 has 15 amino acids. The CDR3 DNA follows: TGTGCCAGTAGCCGTAGCGGGAGCCGCACAGATACGCAGTATTTT. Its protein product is CASSRSGSRTDTQYF. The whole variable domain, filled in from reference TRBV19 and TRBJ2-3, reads DGGITQSPKYLFRKEGQNVTLSCEQNLNHDAMYWYRQDPGQGLRLIYYSQIVNDFQKGDIAEGYSVSREKKESFPLTVTSAQKNPTAFYLCASSRSGSRTDTQYFGPGTRLTVL.

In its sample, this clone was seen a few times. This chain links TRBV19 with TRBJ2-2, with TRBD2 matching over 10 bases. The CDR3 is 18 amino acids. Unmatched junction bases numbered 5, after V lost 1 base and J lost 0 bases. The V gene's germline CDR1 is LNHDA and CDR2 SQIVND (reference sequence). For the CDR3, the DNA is TGTGCCAGTAGTATAGTCGGACTAGCGGAGCCGAACACCGGGGAGCTGTTTTTT. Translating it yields CASSIVGLAEPNTGELFF.

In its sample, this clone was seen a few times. CDR3 in DNA: TGTGCCAGCAGCCCCCGAGGAGAGACCCAGTACTTC. It specifies CASSPRGETQYF. The V call is TRBV7-6, the J call TRBJ2-5, with D unclear. This CDR3 spans 12 amino acids. CDR1 SGHVS and CDR2 FNYEAQ come from the germline V gene. V dropped 5 bases and J dropped 4 bases, with 8 bases sitting between them.

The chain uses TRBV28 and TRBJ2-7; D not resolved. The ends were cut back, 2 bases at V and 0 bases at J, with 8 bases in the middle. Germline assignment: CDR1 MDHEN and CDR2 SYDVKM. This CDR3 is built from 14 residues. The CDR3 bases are TGTGCCAGCAGTTTAGCAGGAAACTCCTACGAGCAGTACTTC. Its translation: CASSLAGNSYEQYF.

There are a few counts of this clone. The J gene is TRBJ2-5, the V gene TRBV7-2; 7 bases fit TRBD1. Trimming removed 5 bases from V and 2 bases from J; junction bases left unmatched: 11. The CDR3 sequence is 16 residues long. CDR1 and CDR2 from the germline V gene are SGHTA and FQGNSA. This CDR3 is CASSHNRDSPQETQYF. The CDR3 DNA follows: TGTGCCAGCAGCCACAACCGGGACAGCCCTCAAGAGACCCAGTACTTC.

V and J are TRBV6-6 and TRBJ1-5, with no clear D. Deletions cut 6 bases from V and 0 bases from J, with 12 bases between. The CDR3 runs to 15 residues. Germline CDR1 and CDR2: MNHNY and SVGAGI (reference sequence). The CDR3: CASSKDTYSNQPQHF. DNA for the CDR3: TGTGCCAGCAGCAAAGACACATATAGCAATCAGCCCCAGCATTTT.

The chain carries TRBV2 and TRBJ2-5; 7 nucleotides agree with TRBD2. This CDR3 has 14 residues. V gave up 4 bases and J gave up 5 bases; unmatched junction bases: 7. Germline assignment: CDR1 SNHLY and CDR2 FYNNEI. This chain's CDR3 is CASSVTGGGETQYF. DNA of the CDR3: TGTGCCAGCAGTGTTACGGGGGGTGGGGAGACCCAGTACTTC. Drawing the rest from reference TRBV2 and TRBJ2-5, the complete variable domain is EPEVTQTPSHQVTQMGQEVILRCVPISNHLYFYWYRQILGQKVEFLVSFYNNEISEKSEIFDDQFSVERPDGSNFTLKIRSTKLEDSAMYFCASSVTGGGETQYFGPGTRLLVL.

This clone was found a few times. The CDR3 loop reads CAIGTGEADTQYF. Written as DNA, the CDR3 is TGTGCCATCGGCACAGGGGAGGCAGATACGCAGTATTTT. This rearrangement joins TRBV10-3 to TRBJ2-3; possible D gene TRBD1, 7 bases. The V gene lost 8 bases and the J gene lost 4 bases, with 13 bases spanning the gap. In germline, CDR1 is ENHRY, CDR2 SYGVKD. There are 13 residues in the CDR3.

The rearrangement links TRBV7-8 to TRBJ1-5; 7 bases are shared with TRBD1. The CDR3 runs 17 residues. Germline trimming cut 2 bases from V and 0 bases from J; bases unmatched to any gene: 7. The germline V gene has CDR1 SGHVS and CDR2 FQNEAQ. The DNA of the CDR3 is TGTGCCAGCAGCTTATTGCGGGACAGTTATAGCAATCAGCCCCAGCATTTT. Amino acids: CASSLLRDSYSNQPQHF.

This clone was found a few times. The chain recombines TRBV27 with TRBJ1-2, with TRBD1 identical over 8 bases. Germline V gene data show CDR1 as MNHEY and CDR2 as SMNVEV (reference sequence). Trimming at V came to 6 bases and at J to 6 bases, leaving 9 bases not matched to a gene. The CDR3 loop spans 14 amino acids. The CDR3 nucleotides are TGTGCCAGCAGCCACAAGGACAGGGAAGATGGCTACACCTTC. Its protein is CASSHKDREDGYTF.

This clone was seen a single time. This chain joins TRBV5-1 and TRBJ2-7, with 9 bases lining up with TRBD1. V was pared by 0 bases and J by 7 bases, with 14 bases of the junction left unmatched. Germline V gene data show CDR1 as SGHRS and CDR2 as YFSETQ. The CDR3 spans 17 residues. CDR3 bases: TGCGCCAGCAGCTTGGTGCGGGACGGGACAGGGTCGGAGGAGCAGTACTTC. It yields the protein CASSLVRDGTGSEEQYF.

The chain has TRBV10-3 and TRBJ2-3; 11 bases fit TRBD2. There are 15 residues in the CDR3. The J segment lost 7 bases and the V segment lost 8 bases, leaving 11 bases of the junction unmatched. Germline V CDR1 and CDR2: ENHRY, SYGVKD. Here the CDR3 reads CAIGSGRAWSNTQYF. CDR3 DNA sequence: TGTGCCATCGGTAGCGGGAGGGCCTGGTCAAATACGCAGTATTTT.

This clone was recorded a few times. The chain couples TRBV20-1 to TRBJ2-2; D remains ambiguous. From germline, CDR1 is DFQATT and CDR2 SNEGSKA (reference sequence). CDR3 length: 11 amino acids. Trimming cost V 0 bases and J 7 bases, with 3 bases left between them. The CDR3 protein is CSARDIGELFF. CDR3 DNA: TGCAGTGCTAGAGATATCGGGGAGCTGTTTTTT.

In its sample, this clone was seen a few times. In nucleotides, the CDR3 is TGTGCCAGCTCACAGGAGGTGGGGAACACTGAAGCTTTCTTT. Translating it yields CASSQEVGNTEAFF. The gene calls are TRBV18 and TRBJ1-1, with D unclear. The germline V and J ends were trimmed by 4 bases and 1 base, with 10 bases remaining between them. The CDR3 covers 14 residues. Germline V gene data show CDR1 as KGHSH and CDR2 as LQKENI.

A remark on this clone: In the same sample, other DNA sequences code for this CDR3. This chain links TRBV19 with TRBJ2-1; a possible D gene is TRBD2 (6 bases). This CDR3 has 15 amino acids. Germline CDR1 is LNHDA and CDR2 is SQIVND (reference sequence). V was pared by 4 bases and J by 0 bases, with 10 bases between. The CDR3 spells CASSKSGVSYNEQFF. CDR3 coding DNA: TGTGCCAGTAGTAAGTCGGGAGTCTCCTACAATGAGCAGTTCTTC. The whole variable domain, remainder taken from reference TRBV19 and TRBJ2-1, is DGGITQSPKYLFRKEGQNVTLSCEQNLNHDAMYWYRQDPGQGLRLIYYSQIVNDFQKGDIAEGYSVSREKKESFPLTVTSAQKNPTAFYLCASSKSGVSYNEQFFGPGTRLTVL.

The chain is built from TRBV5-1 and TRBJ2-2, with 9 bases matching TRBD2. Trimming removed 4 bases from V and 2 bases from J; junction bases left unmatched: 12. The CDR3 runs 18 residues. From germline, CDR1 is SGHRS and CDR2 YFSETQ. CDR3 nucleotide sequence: TGCGCCAGCAGCCTAAGGGCTCCGACTAGCGGAAACACCGGGGAGCTGTTTTTT. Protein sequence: CASSLRAPTSGNTGELFF.